This T cell receptor beta chain came from a study of blood T cell repertoires in COVID-19. The overall study: Sample material is recorded as cDNA or gDNA derived from T cells, B-cell-depleted T cells, or PBMCs.

Germline CDR1 LNHDA, CDR2 SQIVND (reference sequence). This CDR3 is 14 amino acids long. Points on this clone: A read error may produce the germline difference seen at one junction end.

Some clones are missing from TCRdb's copy, which holds only in-frame ones; the method was immunoSEQ multiplex PCR. The sample carries approximately 210,000 clones, roughly 84% recorded once. This sequence originates from a woman of 80 years or more with COVID-19, enrolled during active disease. This chain links TRBV19 with TRBJ1-2; D is possibly TRBD1 (6 bases). Material: peripheral blood. The DNA for the CDR3 is TGTGCCAGCAGTAGATTGGCAGGGGTCTATGGCTACACCTTC. It is translated as CASSRLAGVYGYTF.